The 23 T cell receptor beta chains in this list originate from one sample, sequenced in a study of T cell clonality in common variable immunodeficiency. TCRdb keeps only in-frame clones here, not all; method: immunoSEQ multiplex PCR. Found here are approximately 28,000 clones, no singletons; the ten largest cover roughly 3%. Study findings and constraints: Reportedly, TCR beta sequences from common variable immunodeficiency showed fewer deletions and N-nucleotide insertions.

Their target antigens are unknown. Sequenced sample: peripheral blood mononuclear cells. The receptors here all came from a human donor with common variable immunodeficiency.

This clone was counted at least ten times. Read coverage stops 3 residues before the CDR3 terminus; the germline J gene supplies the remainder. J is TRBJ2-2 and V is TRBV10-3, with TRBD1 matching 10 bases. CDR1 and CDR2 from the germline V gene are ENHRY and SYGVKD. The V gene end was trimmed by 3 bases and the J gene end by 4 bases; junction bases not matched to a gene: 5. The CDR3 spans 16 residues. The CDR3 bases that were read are TGTGCCATCAGTGACCGGACAGGGGGTAGCACCGGGGAG. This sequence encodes CAISDRTGGSTGE. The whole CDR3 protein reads CAISDRTGGSTGELFF.

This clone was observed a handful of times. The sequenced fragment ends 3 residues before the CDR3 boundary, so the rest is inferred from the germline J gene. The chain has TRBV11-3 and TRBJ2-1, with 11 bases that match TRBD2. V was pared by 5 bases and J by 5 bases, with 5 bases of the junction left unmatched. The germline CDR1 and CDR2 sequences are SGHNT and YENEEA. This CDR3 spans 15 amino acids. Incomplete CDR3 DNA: TGTGCCAGCAGCCCCACTAGCGGGAGAGACAATGAG. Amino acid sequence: CASSPTSGRDNE. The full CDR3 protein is CASSPTSGRDNEQFF.

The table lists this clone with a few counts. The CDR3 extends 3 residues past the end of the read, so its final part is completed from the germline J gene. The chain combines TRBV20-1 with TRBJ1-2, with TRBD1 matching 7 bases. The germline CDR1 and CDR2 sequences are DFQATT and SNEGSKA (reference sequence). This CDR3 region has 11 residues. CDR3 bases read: TGCAGTGCTAGGACAGGGTACGGC. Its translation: CSARTGYG. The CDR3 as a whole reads CSARTGYGYTF.

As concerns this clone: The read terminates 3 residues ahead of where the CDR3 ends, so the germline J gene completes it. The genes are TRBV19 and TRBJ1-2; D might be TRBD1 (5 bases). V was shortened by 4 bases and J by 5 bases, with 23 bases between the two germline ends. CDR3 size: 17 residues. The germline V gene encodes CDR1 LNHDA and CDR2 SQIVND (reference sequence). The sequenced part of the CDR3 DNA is TGTGCCAGTAGTACAACAATCACCTCCCAGGGACTTTATGGC. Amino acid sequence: CASSTTITSQGLYG. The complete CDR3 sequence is CASSTTITSQGLYGYTF.

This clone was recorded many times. The covered CDR3 bases are TGTGCCAGCAGCCCATTTAGCGGGACCTACAATGAG. Its translation is CASSPFSGTYNE. The CDR3, in full, reads CASSPFSGTYNEQFF. The V call is TRBV7-3, the J call TRBJ2-1; TRBD2 matches at 8 bases. The read terminates 3 residues before the CDR3 end, so the remaining end is supplied by the germline J gene. This CDR3 has 15 residues. The J segment lost 2 bases and the V segment lost 5 bases, leaving 5 bases of the junction unmatched. CDR1 is SGHTA, CDR2 FQGTGA, per germline.

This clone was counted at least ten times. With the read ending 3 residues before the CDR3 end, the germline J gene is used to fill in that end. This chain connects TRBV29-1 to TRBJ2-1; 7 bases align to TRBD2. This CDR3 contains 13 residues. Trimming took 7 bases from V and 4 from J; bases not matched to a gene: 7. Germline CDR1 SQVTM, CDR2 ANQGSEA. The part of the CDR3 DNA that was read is TGCAGCGGCAAAGGACTAGGTTACAATGAG. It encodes CSGKGLGYNE. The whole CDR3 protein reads CSGKGLGYNEQFF.

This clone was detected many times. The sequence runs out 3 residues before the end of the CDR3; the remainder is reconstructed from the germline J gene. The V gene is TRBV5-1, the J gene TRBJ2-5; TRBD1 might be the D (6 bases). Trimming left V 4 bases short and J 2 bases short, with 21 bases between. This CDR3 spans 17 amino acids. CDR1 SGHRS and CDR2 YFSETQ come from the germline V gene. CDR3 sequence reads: CASSHPLGLGAQETQYF. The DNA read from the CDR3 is TGCGCCAGCAGCCACCCTCTGGGTCTGGGGGCTCAAGAGACC.

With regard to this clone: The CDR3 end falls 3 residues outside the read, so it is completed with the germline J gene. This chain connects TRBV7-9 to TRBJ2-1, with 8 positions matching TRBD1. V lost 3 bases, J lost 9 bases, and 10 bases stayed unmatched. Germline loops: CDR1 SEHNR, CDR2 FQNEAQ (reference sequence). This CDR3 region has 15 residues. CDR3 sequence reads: CASSFSGQGASEQFF. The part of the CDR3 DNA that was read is TGTGCCAGCAGCTTTTCTGGGCAGGGGGCCAGTGAG.

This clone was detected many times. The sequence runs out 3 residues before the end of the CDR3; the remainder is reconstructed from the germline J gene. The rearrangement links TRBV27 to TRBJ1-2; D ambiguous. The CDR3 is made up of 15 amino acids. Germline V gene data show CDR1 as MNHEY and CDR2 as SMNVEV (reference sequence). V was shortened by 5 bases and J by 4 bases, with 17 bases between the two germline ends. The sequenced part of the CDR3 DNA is TGTGCCAGCAGTCCGAAGAGAGGGCAAGGCTATGGC. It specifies CASSPKRGQGYG. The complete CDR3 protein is CASSPKRGQGYGYTF.

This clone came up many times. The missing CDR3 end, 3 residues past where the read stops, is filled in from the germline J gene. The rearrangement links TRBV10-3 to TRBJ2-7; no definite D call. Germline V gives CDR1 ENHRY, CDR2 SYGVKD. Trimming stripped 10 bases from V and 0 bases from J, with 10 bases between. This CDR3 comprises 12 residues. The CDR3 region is CATRLSSYEQYF. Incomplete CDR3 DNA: TGTGCCACCCGACTCAGCTCCTACGAG.

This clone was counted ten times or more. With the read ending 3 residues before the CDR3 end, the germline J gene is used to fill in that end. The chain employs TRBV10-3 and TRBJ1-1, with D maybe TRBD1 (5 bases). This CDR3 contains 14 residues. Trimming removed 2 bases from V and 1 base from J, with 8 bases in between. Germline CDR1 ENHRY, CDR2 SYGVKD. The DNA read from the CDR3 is TGTGCCATCAGTGAGATGCAGGGGAACACTGAA. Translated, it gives CAISEMQGNTE. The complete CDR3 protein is CAISEMQGNTEAFF.

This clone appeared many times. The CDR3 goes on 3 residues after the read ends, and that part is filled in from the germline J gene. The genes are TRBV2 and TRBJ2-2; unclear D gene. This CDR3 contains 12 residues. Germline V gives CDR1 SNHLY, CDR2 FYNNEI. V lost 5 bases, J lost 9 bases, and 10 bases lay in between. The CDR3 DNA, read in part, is TGTGCCAGCAGTATCAGTGGTCGGGAG. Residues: CASSISGRE. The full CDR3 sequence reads CASSISGRELFF.

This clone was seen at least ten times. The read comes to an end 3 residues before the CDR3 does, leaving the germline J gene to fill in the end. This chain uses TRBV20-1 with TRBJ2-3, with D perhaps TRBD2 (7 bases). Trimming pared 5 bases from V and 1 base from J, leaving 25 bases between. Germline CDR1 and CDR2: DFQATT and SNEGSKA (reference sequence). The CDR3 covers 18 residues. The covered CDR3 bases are TGCAGTGCTGTCCGGGGGGCAGGAGCGGGACGGGGCACAGATACG. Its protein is CSAVRGAGAGRGTDT. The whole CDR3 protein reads CSAVRGAGAGRGTDTQYF.

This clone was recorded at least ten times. CDR3 sequence reads: CASSIMTGASYEQYF. The covered CDR3 bases are TGTGCCAGTAGTATTATGACAGGGGCCTCCTACGAG. The chain recombines TRBV19 with TRBJ2-7, with TRBD1 matching over 8 bases. The read falls 3 residues short of the CDR3 end, and the missing part is taken from the germline J gene. The CDR3 has 15 amino acids. Looked up from germline, CDR1 is LNHDA and CDR2 is SQIVND (reference sequence). The trim removed 3 bases at V and 0 bases at J, leaving 4 bases unmatched.

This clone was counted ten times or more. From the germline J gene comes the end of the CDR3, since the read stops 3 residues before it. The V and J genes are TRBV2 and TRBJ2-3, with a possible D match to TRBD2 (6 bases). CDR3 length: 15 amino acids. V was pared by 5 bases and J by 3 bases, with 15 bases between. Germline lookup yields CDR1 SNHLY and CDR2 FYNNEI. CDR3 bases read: TGTGCCAGCAGTAAGGAGGGGTTGGAGACAGATACG. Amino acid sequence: CASSKEGLETDT. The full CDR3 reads CASSKEGLETDTQYF. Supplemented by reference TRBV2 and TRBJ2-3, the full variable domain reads EPEVTQTPSHQVTQMGQEVILRCVPISNHLYFYWYRQILGQKVEFLVSFYNNEISEKSEIFDDQFSVERPDGSNFTLKIRSTKLEDSAMYFCASSKEGLETDTQYFGPGTRLTVL.

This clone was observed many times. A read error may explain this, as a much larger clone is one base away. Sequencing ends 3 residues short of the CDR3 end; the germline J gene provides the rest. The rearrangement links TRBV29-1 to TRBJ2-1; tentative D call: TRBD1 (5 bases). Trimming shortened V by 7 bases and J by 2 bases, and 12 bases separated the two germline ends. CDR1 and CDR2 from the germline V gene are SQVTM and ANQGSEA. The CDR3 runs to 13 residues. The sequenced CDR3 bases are TGCAGCGAGAGACAACAGGCCTACAATGAG. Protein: CSERQQAYNE. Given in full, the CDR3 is CSERQQAYNEQFF.

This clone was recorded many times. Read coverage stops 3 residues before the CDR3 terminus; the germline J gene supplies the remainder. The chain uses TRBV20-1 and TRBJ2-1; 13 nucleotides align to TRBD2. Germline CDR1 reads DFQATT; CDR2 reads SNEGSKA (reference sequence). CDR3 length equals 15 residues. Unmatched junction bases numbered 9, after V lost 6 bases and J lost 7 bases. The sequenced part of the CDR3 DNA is TGCAGTGCCCCACGGACTAGCGGGAGTTTGAATGAG. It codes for CSAPRTSGSLNE. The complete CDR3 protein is CSAPRTSGSLNEQFF.

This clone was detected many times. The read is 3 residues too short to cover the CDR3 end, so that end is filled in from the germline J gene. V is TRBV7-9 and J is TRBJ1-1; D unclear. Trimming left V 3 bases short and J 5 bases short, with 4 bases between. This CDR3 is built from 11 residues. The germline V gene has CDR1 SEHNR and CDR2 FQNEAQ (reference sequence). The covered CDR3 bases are TGTGCCAGCAGCTTCTTGACTGAA. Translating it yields CASSFLTE. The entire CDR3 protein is CASSFLTEAFF.

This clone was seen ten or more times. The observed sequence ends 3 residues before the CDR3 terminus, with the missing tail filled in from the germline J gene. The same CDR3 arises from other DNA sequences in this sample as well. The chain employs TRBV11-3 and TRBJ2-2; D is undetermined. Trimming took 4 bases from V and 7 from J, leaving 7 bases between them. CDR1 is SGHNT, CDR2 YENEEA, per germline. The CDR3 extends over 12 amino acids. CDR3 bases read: TGTGCCAGCAGCTCTCGTGTCGGGGAG. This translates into CASSSRVGE. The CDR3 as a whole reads CASSSRVGELFF.

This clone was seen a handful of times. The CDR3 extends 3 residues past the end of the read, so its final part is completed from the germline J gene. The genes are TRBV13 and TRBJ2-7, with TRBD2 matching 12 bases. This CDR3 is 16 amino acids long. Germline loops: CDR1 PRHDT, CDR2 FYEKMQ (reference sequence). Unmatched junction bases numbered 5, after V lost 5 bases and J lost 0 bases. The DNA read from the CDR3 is TGTGCCAGCAGCCTGGGACTAGCGGGTTTCTCCTACGAG. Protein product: CASSLGLAGFSYE. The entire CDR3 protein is CASSLGLAGFSYEQYF.

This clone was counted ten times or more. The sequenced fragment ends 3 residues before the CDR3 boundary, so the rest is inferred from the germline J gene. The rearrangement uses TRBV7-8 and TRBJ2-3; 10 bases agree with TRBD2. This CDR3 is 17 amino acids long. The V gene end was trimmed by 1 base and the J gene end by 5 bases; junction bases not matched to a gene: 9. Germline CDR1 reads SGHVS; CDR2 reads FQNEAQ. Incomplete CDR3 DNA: TGTGCCAGCAGCTTAGTCGCTAGCGGGAGAAGGGGAGATACG. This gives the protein CASSLVASGRRGDT. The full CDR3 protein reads CASSLVASGRRGDTQYF.

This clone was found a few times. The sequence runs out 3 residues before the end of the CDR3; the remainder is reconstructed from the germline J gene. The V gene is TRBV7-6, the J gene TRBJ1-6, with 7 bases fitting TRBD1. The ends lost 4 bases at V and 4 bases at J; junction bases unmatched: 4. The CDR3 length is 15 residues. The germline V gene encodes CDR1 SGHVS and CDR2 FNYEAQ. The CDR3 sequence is CASSSGTAYNSPLHF. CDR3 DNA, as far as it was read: TGTGCCAGCAGCTCTGGGACAGCTTATAATTCACCC.

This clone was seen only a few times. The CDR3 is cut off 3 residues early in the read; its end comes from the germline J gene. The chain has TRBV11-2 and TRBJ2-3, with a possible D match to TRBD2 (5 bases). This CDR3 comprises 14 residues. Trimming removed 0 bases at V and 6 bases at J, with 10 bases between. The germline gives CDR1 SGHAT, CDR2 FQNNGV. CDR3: CASSLDLGLDTQYF. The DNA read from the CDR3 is TGTGCCAGCAGCTTAGATCTCGGACTCGATACG.